This is a list of T cell receptor beta chains from one sample in a study of OX40 agonist ivuxolimab in advanced cancers. Generated by immunoSEQ multiplex PCR, the TCRdb table keeps only in-frame clones and is missing some. The sample yields about 41,000 clones, about 86% seen once. Source: CD4+ or CD8+ T cells sorted from blood, taken in a trial of the OX40 agonist ivuxolimab. All receptors come from an adult with an advanced solid tumor such as melanoma, head and neck, liver or kidney cancer. CDR3s include the opening cysteine and the closing phenylalanine or tryptophan. The D gene is left open where the match is weak. Size is stated for part of the rows, as once, few or many counts, or as a class when the clone is expanded.

D gene	clone size	J gene	V gene	CDR3 DNA	CDR3 protein
TRBD2	NA	TRBJ2-5	TRBV28	TGTGCCAGCAGGACACCCTTCGGCGGGGGGGCCGAAGAGACCCAGTACTTC	CASRTPFGGGAEETQYF
NA	NA	TRBJ1-1	TRBV25-1	TGTGCCAGCAGGGCAACAGGGTTGGGCGACACTGAAGCTTTCTTT	CASRATGLGDTEAFF
NA	few	TRBJ2-7	TRBV6-1	TGTGCCAGCAGTCACCGGGACGCCGTCCACGAGCAGTACTTC	CASSHRDAVHEQYF
NA	NA	TRBJ1-1	TRBV29-1	TGCAGCGTTGGAGCGGGGGCGAGAACTGAAGCTTTCTTT	CSVGAGARTEAFF
NA	NA	TRBJ1-3	TRBV7-2	TGTGCCAGCAGTCTTTCTCGGGGGTCGGGAAACACCATATATTTT	CASSLSRGSGNTIYF
NA	NA	TRBJ1-4	TRBV7-9	TGTGCCAGCAGTCCTGAAAAAGGCTCAACTAATGAAAAACTGTTTTTT	CASSPEKGSTNEKLFF
TRBD1	NA	TRBJ1-1	TRBV5-1	TGCGCCAGCAGCTTGGGCCAGGGACAGGCGGTGAACACTGAAGCTTTCTTT	CASSLGQGQAVNTEAFF
TRBD2	NA	TRBJ2-5	TRBV5-1	TGCGCCAGCAGCTTGGGCGGGGGACTAGCGGGAGGCCGCGAGACCCAGTACTTC	CASSLGGGLAGGRETQYF
NA	NA	TRBJ2-5	TRBV16	TGTGCCAGCAGCCAATCGGCCACACAAGAGACCCAGTACTTC	CASSQSATQETQYF
NA	NA	TRBJ2-6	TRBV4-1	TGCGCCAGCAGCCAAGTGACCTCTGGGGCCAACGTCCTGACTTTC	CASSQVTSGANVLTF
NA	NA	TRBJ2-7	TRBV30	TGTGCCTGGAGTTCAGGATCTCCTACGTCCCCCCAGCAGTACTTC	CAWSSGSPTSPQQYF
NA	NA	TRBJ2-5	TRBV5-1	TGCGCCAGCAGCTTGGCCAGTAGGCCGGAGGAGACCCAGTACTTC	CASSLASRPEETQYF
TRBD1	NA	TRBJ2-7	TRBV4-1	TGCGCCAGCAGCCGACAGCCGGGACAGAGCTACGAGCAGTACTTC	CASSRQPGQSYEQYF
NA	NA	TRBJ1-2	TRBV28	TGTGCCAGCAGGCCGAACTATGGCTACACCTTC	CASRPNYGYTF
NA	once	TRBJ1-3	TRBV18	TGTGCCAGCTCACCACCGACAGGCCGGAGCTCTGGAAACACCATATATTTT	CASSPPTGRSSGNTIYF
NA	NA	TRBJ2-6	TRBV28	TGTGCCAGCAGCTTCGGGGGAAGGGTGCGGTCTGGGGCCAACGTCCTGACTTTC	CASSFGGRVRSGANVLTF
TRBD2	NA	TRBJ2-5	TRBV5-1	TGCGCCAGTACCCTAGCGGGGGCCCCCCAAGAGACCCAGTACTTC	CASTLAGAPQETQYF
NA	NA	TRBJ2-7	TRBV5-4	TGTGCCAGCAGCTTAAAGGCAGGGATAACCTACGAGCAGTACTTC	CASSLKAGITYEQYF